The rows below give T cell receptor beta chains drawn from one sample of a study of blood T cell repertoires in COVID-19. The table came from immunoSEQ multiplex PCR; TCRdb's copy has only in-frame clones and leaves some out. The data contain 250,000 to 300,000 clones, around 87% of them singletons. Source material: peripheral blood. The source is a man between 18 and 29 years old with active or convalescent COVID-19. Both conserved end residues are part of each CDR3. Each record gives: J gene, V gene, D gene, clone size, CDR3 protein, CDR3 DNA. The D gene is left open where the match is weak. Some rows have no size entry. The others give once, few or many, or a class for an expanded clone.

TRBJ1-2 | TRBV7-9 | TRBD1 | once | CASSLATGQGYGYTF | TGTGCCAGCAGCTTAGCAACGGGACAGGGGTATGGCTACACCTTC
TRBJ1-2 | TRBV3-1/TRBV3-2 | TRBD1 | NA | CASSQSTQGARGYTF | TGTGCCAGCAGCCAAAGTACGCAGGGGGCGAGGGGCTACACCTTC
TRBJ1-1 | TRBV19 | NA | NA | CASQGWSGGTEAFF | TGTGCCAGCCAAGGGTGGTCGGGCGGGACTGAAGCTTTCTTT
TRBJ1-4 | TRBV6-5 | TRBD1 | NA | CASSPIRDSEKLFF | TGTGCCAGCAGTCCCATCCGGGACAGTGAAAAACTGTTTTTT
TRBJ1-2 | TRBV5-6 | NA | NA | CASSLPIEGQGTSGYTF | TGTGCCAGCAGCTTACCTATTGAAGGGCAGGGAACGAGTGGCTACACCTTC
TRBJ2-1 | TRBV7-3 | NA | NA | CASSFSAGEQFF | TGTGCCAGCAGCTTCTCGGCGGGAGAGCAGTTCTTC
TRBJ2-2 | TRBV6-4 | NA | many | CASSVDTSTGELFF | TGTGCCAGCAGTGTCGACACCTCCACCGGGGAGCTGTTTTTT
TRBJ1-1 | TRBV6-5 | TRBD1 | NA | CASITTGQNTEAFF | TGTGCCAGCATTACGACAGGGCAAAACACTGAAGCTTTCTTT
TRBJ2-7 | TRBV27 | NA | once | CASSLSTGYEQYF | TGTGCCAGCAGTTTGTCGACTGGGTACGAGCAGTACTTC
TRBJ1-5 | TRBV4-1 | TRBD1 | NA | CASSQIYRGNQPQHF | TGCGCCAGCAGCCAAATTTACAGGGGGAATCAGCCCCAGCATTTT
TRBJ2-1 | TRBV9 | NA | NA | CASSVRNEQFF | TGTGCCAGCAGCGTACGCAATGAGCAGTTCTTC
TRBJ1-2 | TRBV5-1 | NA | NA | CASSFREHYGYTF | TGCGCCAGCAGCTTCCGGGAGCACTATGGCTACACCTTC
TRBJ2-7 | TRBV27 | TRBD1 | few | CASKVGQGLHEQYF | TGTGCCAGCAAGGTTGGACAGGGGTTGCACGAGCAGTACTTC
TRBJ2-3 | TRBV7-7 | TRBD2 | NA | CASSLNQGLNTDTQYF | TGTGCTAGCAGCTTGAACCAGGGACTAAACACAGATACGCAGTATTTT
TRBJ1-1 | TRBV30 | NA | NA | CAWSGGRTEAFF | TGTGCCTGGAGTGGGGGGCGAACTGAAGCTTTCTTT
TRBJ2-7 | TRBV10-3 | TRBD2 | few | CAISGESGGYEQYF | TGTGCCATCAGTGGAGAGTCGGGGGGCTACGAGCAGTACTTC
TRBJ2-5 | TRBV2 | NA | NA | CASRPSHETQYF | TGTGCCAGCAGGCCTAGCCACGAGACCCAGTACTTC
TRBJ1-1 | TRBV18 | NA | NA | CASSTGGNTEAFF | TGTGCCAGCTCGACAGGCGGGAACACTGAAGCTTTCTTT
TRBJ1-1 | TRBV19 | NA | NA | CASSIYSHRNTEAFF | TGTGCCAGTAGTATTTATAGCCATCGGAACACTGAAGCTTTCTTT
TRBJ1-1 | TRBV19 | TRBD1 | NA | CASSIPGQGSEAFF | TGTGCCAGTAGTATCCCGGGACAGGGTTCTGAAGCTTTCTTT
TRBJ2-7 | TRBV10-3 | TRBD1 | NA | CAISGAGGASNEQYF | TGTGCCATCAGTGGGGCAGGGGGCGCTTCAAACGAGCAGTACTTC
TRBJ2-5 | TRBV5-4 | NA | NA | CASSGRQEIQETQYF | TGTGCCAGCAGCGGTCGACAGGAGATCCAAGAGACCCAGTACTTC
TRBJ2-2 | TRBV28 | TRBD2 | once | CASSYSGRGAGELFF | TGTGCCAGCAGTTATAGCGGGAGGGGCGCCGGGGAGCTGTTTTTT
TRBJ2-3 | TRBV5-1 | NA | NA | CASGAPSTDTQYF | TGCGCCAGCGGGGCCCCTAGCACAGATACGCAGTATTTT
TRBJ2-7 | TRBV6-5 | TRBD2 | NA | CASSSGGYSYEQYF | TGTGCCAGCAGCTCCGGGGGGTATTCTTACGAGCAGTACTTC
TRBJ2-1 | TRBV10-2 | NA | NA | CASSNLQGRGQAEQFF | TGCGCCTCGTCCAACCTTCAGGGTCGCGGTCAGGCTGAGCAGTTCTTC
TRBJ2-1 | TRBV5-1 | TRBD1 | few | CASSPPTGGYNEQFF | TGCGCCAGCAGCCCTCCGACAGGGGGCTACAATGAGCAGTTCTTC
TRBJ2-5 | TRBV12-2 | NA | NA | CASRLGGNPARQETQYF | TGTGCAAGTCGCTTAGGCGGCAACCCAGCACGGCAAGAGACCCAGTACTTC
TRBJ2-3 | TRBV11-3 | TRBD2 | NA | CASSLAPSGGTDTQYF | TGTGCCAGCAGCTTAGCCCCTAGCGGAGGCACAGATACGCAGTATTTT
TRBJ1-2 | TRBV7-9 | NA | few | CASVPTGPYGYTF | TGTGCCAGCGTCCCGACAGGACCCTATGGCTACACCTTC
TRBJ2-1 | TRBV6-4 | TRBD1 | few | CASSPQGESYNEQFF | TGTGCCAGCAGCCCCCAGGGGGAGTCCTACAATGAGCAGTTCTTC
TRBJ2-3 | TRBV6-5 | TRBD2 | NA | CASNGLAGDTDTQYF | TGTGCCAGCAACGGGCTAGCGGGGGACACAGATACGCAGTATTTT
TRBJ1-5 | TRBV18 | TRBD1 | NA | CASSPGQGYDQPQHF | TGTGCCAGCTCACCGGGACAGGGGTACGATCAGCCCCAGCATTTT
TRBJ1-2 | TRBV30 | NA | NA | CARRGFGVNGYTF | TGTGCCCGCCGAGGATTCGGGGTTAATGGCTACACCTTC
TRBJ2-1 | TRBV21-1 | NA | NA | CASSLRLAGITLGEQFF | TGTGCCAGCAGCCTCCGACTAGCGGGGATTACTTTGGGTGAGCAGTTCTTC
TRBJ1-4 | TRBV27 | NA | NA | CASSQISQGPNEKLFF | TGTGCCAGCAGTCAAATTTCACAGGGACCTAATGAAAAACTGTTTTTT
TRBJ1-6 | TRBV6-6 | NA | NA | CASSLDRVSPLHF | TGTGCCAGCAGCTTGGACAGAGTTTCACCCCTCCACTTT
TRBJ1-5 | TRBV28 | TRBD1 | few | CASSYPSGTGGPPQHF | TGTGCCAGCAGTTATCCAAGCGGGACAGGCGGACCGCCCCAGCATTTT
TRBJ2-6 | TRBV24-1 | NA | NA | CATSRSSGANVLTF | TGTGCCACCAGCCGGAGCTCTGGGGCCAACGTCCTGACTTTC
TRBJ1-2 | TRBV6-4 | TRBD1 | NA | CASRRTGGSNYGYTF | TGTGCCAGCAGAAGGACAGGGGGTTCTAACTATGGCTACACCTTC
TRBJ2-7 | TRBV7-9 | NA | once | CASSLDSGVHEQYF | TGTGCCAGCAGCTTAGATTCAGGGGTTCACGAGCAGTACTTC
TRBJ2-3 | TRBV9 | TRBD1 | NA | CASSPGTGSLDTQYF | TGTGCCAGCAGCCCCGGGACAGGGAGTTTAGATACGCAGTATTTT
TRBJ2-6 | TRBV7-3 | NA | NA | CASSLRPEYSGANVLTF | TGTGCCAGCAGCTTACGTCCAGAATACTCTGGGGCCAACGTCCTGACTTTC
TRBJ1-2 | TRBV18 | TRBD1 | NA | CASSPSASDRGIYGYTF | TGTGCCAGCTCACCGAGTGCTTCAGACAGGGGAATTTATGGCTACACCTTC
TRBJ2-7 | TRBV18 | TRBD2 | NA | CASSPSGGRSYEQYF | TGTGCCAGCTCACCATCGGGGGGTCGCTCCTACGAGCAGTACTTC
TRBJ1-4 | TRBV7-9 | NA | NA | CASSSKSSGINEKLFF | TGTGCCAGCAGCTCCAAATCTTCCGGGATTAATGAAAAACTGTTTTTT
TRBJ2-7 | TRBV28 | NA | NA | CASSPPGDYEQYF | TGTGCCAGCAGCCCCCCGGGGGACTACGAGCAGTACTTC
TRBJ1-1 | TRBV6-5 | TRBD1 | NA | CASSYLRRDRKAFF | TGTGCCAGCAGTTACCTTCGCCGGGACAGGAAGGCTTTCTTT
TRBJ1-6 | TRBV6-5 | NA | NA | CASSYTGVGSPLHF | TGTGCCAGCAGTTACACCGGGGTTGGTTCACCCCTCCACTTT
TRBJ1-2 | TRBV9 | NA | NA | CASSVEQDFYGYTF | TGTGCCAGCAGCGTAGAGCAGGACTTCTATGGCTACACCTTC
TRBJ1-5 | TRBV2 | TRBD1 | NA | CASSAGQGVQPQHF | TGTGCCAGCAGTGCCGGACAGGGAGTCCAGCCCCAGCATTTT
TRBJ1-1 | TRBV4-1 | NA | once | CASSQVEGTEAFF | TGCGCCAGCAGCCAAGTGGAGGGTACAGAAGCTTTCTTT
TRBJ1-3 | TRBV7-9 | NA | NA | CASSFDSLGTIYF | TGTGCCAGCAGCTTCGACAGTCTTGGCACCATATATTTT
TRBJ1-2 | TRBV27 | NA | NA | CASSFRQNYGYTF | TGTGCCAGCAGTTTTAGACAGAACTATGGCTACACCTTC
TRBJ2-7 | TRBV11-3 | TRBD2 | NA | CASSFGRPYEQYF | TGTGCCAGCAGCTTCGGGAGGCCCTACGAGCAGTACTTC
TRBJ1-2 | TRBV28 | NA | NA | CASSPGDYGYTF | TGTGCCAGCAGTCCAGGGGATTATGGCTACACCTTC
TRBJ2-5 | TRBV7-8 | TRBD2 | NA | CASSPGLAGVRILETQYF | TGTGCCAGCAGCCCGGGACTAGCGGGAGTGCGGATCCTGGAGACCCAGTACTTC
TRBJ1-5 | TRBV28 | TRBD1 | NA | CASSSTGGWGGNQPQHF | TGTGCCAGCAGTTCAACAGGGGGCTGGGGGGGGAATCAGCCCCAGCATTTT
TRBJ1-2 | TRBV6-5 | NA | NA | CASSLGRGYTF | TGTGCCAGCAGTCTAGGGAGGGGCTACACCTTC